This TCR beta chain is from a study of PD-1 blockade in classical Hodgkin lymphoma. Study-wide results and limits: CD4+ TCR diversity rose significantly by C4D1, and CD8+ TCR diversity did not.

Repertoires were generated with immunoSEQ multiplex PCR, while TCRdb's copy carries only in-frame clones and drops some. The profile shows about 32,000 clones, about 94% of them singletons. Time point given: cycle 4 day 1 (C4D1), after less than seven weeks of nivolumab. Brentuximab vedotin exposure varied, and every patient relapsed after autologous stem cell transplantation. Thawed PBMCs yielded CD4+ T cells through magnetic negative selection. Complete response, partial response or progressive disease was recorded as best response. Notes on this clone: What it binds is unknown.

The junction had 9 bases not matched to a gene; V was cut back by 1 base and J by 3 bases. The V gene's germline CDR1 is SGHTA and CDR2 FQGNSA. The CDR3 totals 18 residues. The chain carries TRBV7-2 and TRBJ2-3; 11 nucleotides match TRBD2. The sample consisted of CD4+ T cells from blood, taken before the fourth cycle of nivolumab. This TCR derives from a human donor with classical Hodgkin lymphoma. The DNA of the CDR3 is TGTGCCAGCAGCTTAGGATTAGCGGGAGGGCCTCGGACAGATACGCAGTATTTT. Its translation is CASSLGLAGGPRTDTQYF.